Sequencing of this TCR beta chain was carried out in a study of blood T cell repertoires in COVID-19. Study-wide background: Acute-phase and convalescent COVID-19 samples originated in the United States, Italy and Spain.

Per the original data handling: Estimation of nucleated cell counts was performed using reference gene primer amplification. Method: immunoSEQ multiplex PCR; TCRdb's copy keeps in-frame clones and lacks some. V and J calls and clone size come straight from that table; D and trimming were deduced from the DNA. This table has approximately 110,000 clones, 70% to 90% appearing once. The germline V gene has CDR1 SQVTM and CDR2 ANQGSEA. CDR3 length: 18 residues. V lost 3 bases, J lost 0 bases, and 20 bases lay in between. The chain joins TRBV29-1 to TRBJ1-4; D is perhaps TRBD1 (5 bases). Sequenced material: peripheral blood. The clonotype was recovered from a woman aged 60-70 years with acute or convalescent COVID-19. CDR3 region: CSVEPPGGLEATNEKLFF. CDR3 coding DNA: TGCAGCGTTGAGCCGCCTGGGGGGTTGGAAGCAACTAATGAAAAACTGTTTTTT.